Presented here are 13 T cell receptor beta chains from one specimen sequenced in a study of beta chain features in type 1 diabetes (dated by TCRdb to 2016 to 2018). Libraries were built with the immunoSEQ multiplex PCR assay. The entire amount of isolated RNA was reverse transcribed using the High Capacity cDNA Reverse Transcription Kit, so the sequenced TCRB transcripts were expressed ones. TCRdb re-hosts the immuneACCESS table, in-frame sequences only. Its copies lack some clones; in the studies checked, an unresolved V gene accounts for under half of them, and the cause for the rest is not known. In this sample the table shows under 150,000 clones, nearly 50% of which occur a single time. Together, the top ten hold roughly 0.43% of the sample. Material for sequencing was Tregs from blood. Sample cell subset or site, as interpreted from the label and publication: regulatory CD4+ T cells. The source is a man between 18 and 29 years old in good health.

The chain links TRBV2 to TRBJ1-2, with D perhaps TRBD1 (6 bases). This CDR3 is built from 13 residues. The V and J ends lost 6 bases and 8 bases respectively, with 16 bases between them. From germline, CDR1 is SNHLY and CDR2 FYNNEI. The CDR3 region is CASSVTGSWGYTF. The CDR3 nucleotides read TGTGCCAGCAGCGTTACAGGGAGTTGGGGCTACACCTTC.

The chain recombines TRBV28 with TRBJ1-1; 8 nucleotides agree with TRBD1. J gave up 10 bases and V 7 bases, and 11 bases lay outside the gene matches. This CDR3 comprises 13 residues. CDR1 and CDR2 (germline): MDHEN, SYDVKM. The DNA for the CDR3 is TGTGCCAGCACCCCGGGACAGGTCGAAGGAGCTTTCTTT. It codes for CASTPGQVEGAFF.

This chain connects TRBV29-1 to TRBJ1-5, with 9 bases lining up with TRBD1. CDR1 SQVTM and CDR2 ANQGSEA come from the germline V gene. J lost 3 bases, V lost 6 bases, and 3 bases had no gene match. The CDR3 extends over 13 amino acids. CDR3 coding DNA: TGCAGCGTCGTACAGGGGGCCAATCAGCCCCAGCATTTT. Protein product: CSVVQGANQPQHF.

This clone was detected once. V gene TRBV7-9 combines with J gene TRBJ1-5; D possibly corresponds to TRBD1 (6 bases). From germline, CDR1 is SEHNR and CDR2 FQNEAQ (reference sequence). CDR3 length: 13 amino acids. The V and J ends lost 1 base and 5 bases respectively, with 6 bases between them. As DNA, the CDR3 is TGTGCCAGCAGCTTAGACAGGGATCAGCCCCAGCATTTT. It is translated as CASSLDRDQPQHF.

The V gene is TRBV6-1, the J gene TRBJ2-2; D may be TRBD1 (5 bases). The ends were cut back, 6 bases at V and 1 base at J, with 12 bases in the middle. CDR1 is MNHNS, CDR2 SASEGT, per germline. The CDR3 spans 15 residues. The CDR3 DNA is TGTGCCAGCAGGACAGAGCCCGGGAACACCGGGGAGCTGTTTTTT. Translated, it gives CASRTEPGNTGELFF.

The J gene is TRBJ2-2, the V gene TRBV6-5, with a weak D call TRBD1 (6 bases). V was cut by 0 bases and J by 5 bases, with 10 bases left in between. Germline-derived CDR1 and CDR2 are MNHEY and SVGAGI. The CDR3 has 15 amino acids. The CDR3, as DNA: TGTGCCAGCAGTTACTCGGCAGGGGTAACCGGGGAGCTGTTTTTT. Translation gives CASSYSAGVTGELFF.

In its sample, this clone was seen a few times. The CDR3 loop reads CASRGSGRAWDTQYF. The CDR3, as DNA: TGTGCCAGCAGGGGGAGCGGGAGGGCCTGGGATACGCAGTATTTT. The rearrangement uses TRBV27 and TRBJ2-3, with TRBD2 matching 10 bases. V shed 6 bases and J 6 bases; nucleotides not matched to a gene: 9. This CDR3 is 15 amino acids long. Germline V gene lookup returns CDR1 MNHEY and CDR2 SMNVEV (reference sequence).

This clone was detected once. In DNA, the CDR3 is TGCAGCGGCGGGACGTGGATGGGAGAGACCCAGTACTTC. Translation: CSGGTWMGETQYF. The chain employs TRBV29-1 and TRBJ2-5, with D maybe TRBD2 (6 bases). The CDR3 loop spans 13 amino acids. The V and J ends lost 7 bases and 4 bases respectively, with 16 bases between them. CDR1 and CDR2 from the germline V gene are SQVTM and ANQGSEA.

The chain joins TRBV6-5 to TRBJ2-7; D not certain. The germline V and J ends were trimmed by 6 bases and 0 bases, with 6 bases remaining between them. This CDR3 contains 12 residues. Per the germline V gene, CDR1 is MNHEY and CDR2 is SVGAGI. CDR3 nucleotide sequence: TGTGCCAGCAGCCGTAGCTCCTACGAGCAGTACTTC. Amino acid sequence: CASSRSSYEQYF.

V is TRBV2 and J is TRBJ2-5; 9 bases align to TRBD1. With V trimmed by 6 bases and J by 3 bases, 2 bases remained unmatched. The CDR3 loop spans 13 amino acids. Germline V lookup: CDR1 SNHLY, CDR2 FYNNEI. The chain's CDR3 is CASRRTGEETQYF. The CDR3 DNA reads TGTGCCAGCAGGCGGACAGGGGAAGAGACCCAGTACTTC.

This clone was seen only a few times. This chain links TRBV5-1 with TRBJ2-3, with a possible D match to TRBD2 (5 bases). V was pared by 6 bases and J by 0 bases, with 14 bases between. Looked up from germline, CDR1 is SGHRS and CDR2 is YFSETQ. The CDR3 is 15 amino acids. CDR3 in amino acids: CASTRLTGSTDTQYF. In DNA, the CDR3 is TGCGCCAGCACCCGACTAACCGGAAGCACAGATACGCAGTATTTT.

There are a few counts of this clone. The chain carries TRBV27 and TRBJ2-7; 10 nucleotides agree with TRBD1. This CDR3 contains 15 residues. CDR1 is MNHEY, CDR2 SMNVEV, per germline (reference sequence). J gave up 1 base and V 3 bases, and 3 bases lay outside the gene matches. Written as DNA, the CDR3 is TGTGCCAGCAGTTTTGGGACAGGGGCTTCCTACGAGCAGTACTTC. Translation: CASSFGTGASYEQYF.

The rearrangement links TRBV7-7 to TRBJ1-6; D unclear. This CDR3 has 13 residues. Germline values: CDR1 SSHAT, CDR2 FNYEAQ (reference sequence). With 8 bases removed from V and 7 bases from J, the gap between germline ends came to 12 bases. Here the CDR3 reads CASSRTGNSPLHF. The DNA for the CDR3 is TGTGCCAGCTCCAGAACGGGGAATTCACCCCTCCACTTT.